Presented here are 13 T cell receptor beta chains from one specimen sequenced in a study. Adaptor-ligated barcode primers were used to amplify TRBV12-4/TRBJ1-2 clonotypes. TCRdb reprocessed the multiplex PCR reads with MiXCR, giving one entry per CDR3 protein. The table shows almost 2,000 distinct CDR3 sequences, with over 1% occurring only once. The source material was naive CD4+ T cells sorted from blood. Described subset: naive CD4+ T cells, CD4+CD45RA+CD25-. These receptors were obtained from a female donor with breast cancer.

This chain connects TRBV12-3 or TRBV12-4 to TRBJ1-2, with D possibly matching TRBD1 (6 bases). The CDR3 is made up of 15 amino acids. The V end lost 5 bases, the J end lost 1 base, and 14 bases lay between the germline ends. As DNA, the CDR3 is TGTGCCAGCAGTCTGACAGGTGGCAGTAACTATGGCTACACCTTC. The encoded protein is CASSLTGGSNYGYTF.

This clonotype is labeled medium-sized. The V gene is TRBV12-3 or TRBV12-4, the J gene TRBJ1-2, with D possibly being TRBD1 (6 bases). The V end was cut by 5 bases, the J end by 4 bases, with 11 bases between. The CDR3 totals 13 residues. CDR3 protein: CASSRTAGYGYTF. The CDR3 nucleotides are TGTGCCAGCAGTAGGACAGCTGGCTATGGCTACACCTTC.

The chain joins TRBV12-3 or TRBV12-4 to TRBJ1-2; no clear D. This CDR3 is 13 amino acids long. V dropped 3 bases and J dropped 0 bases, with 5 bases sitting between them. For the CDR3, the DNA is TGTGCCAGCAGTTTCAATCCTAACTATGGCTACACCTTC. This sequence encodes CASSFNPNYGYTF.

Within the sample, this clonotype is large. The chain joins TRBV12-3 or TRBV12-4 to TRBJ1-2; D gene unclear. The CDR3 covers 11 residues. Trimming shortened V by 1 base and J by 7 bases, and 4 bases separated the two germline ends. CDR3 bases: TGTGCCAGCAGTTTAGGGGTTGGCTACACCTTC. The encoded protein is CASSLGVGYTF.

By share, this clonotype ranks as medium-sized. The rearrangement uses TRBV12-3 or TRBV12-4 and TRBJ1-2, with D tentatively TRBD1 (6 bases). The V end lost 2 bases, the J end lost 3 bases, and 7 bases lay between the germline ends. The CDR3 has 13 amino acids. The CDR3 sequence is CASSLRTDYGYTF. In DNA, the CDR3 is TGTGCCAGCAGTTTAAGGACAGACTATGGCTACACCTTC.

This clonotype is termed medium-sized (0.01 to 0.1%). The chain joins TRBV12-3 or TRBV12-4 to TRBJ1-2, with TRBD1 matching over 7 bases. J gave up 5 bases and V 6 bases, and 6 bases lay outside the gene matches. The CDR3 extends over 13 amino acids. The CDR3 region is CASSRDRVYGYTF. CDR3 nucleotide sequence: TGTGCCAGCAGCCGGGACAGAGTTTATGGCTACACCTTC.

In its sample, this clonotype is medium-sized. The genes are TRBV12-3 or TRBV12-4 and TRBJ1-2; D is ambiguous. This CDR3 region has 14 residues. The V gene lost 5 bases and the J gene lost 4 bases, with 14 bases spanning the gap. The CDR3 DNA reads TGTGCCAGCAGTCCAGACAAGACCGTCTATGGCTACACCTTC. Protein sequence: CASSPDKTVYGYTF.

In its sample, this clonotype is medium-sized. CDR3 loop: CASSFVAGSRGYTF. CDR3 bases: TGTGCCAGCAGTTTTGTAGCAGGCTCTCGAGGCTACACCTTC. This chain joins TRBV12-3 or TRBV12-4 and TRBJ1-2; D not resolved. The length of the CDR3 is 14 residues. V shed 3 bases and J shed 8 bases, with 16 bases lying between them.

This clonotype is medium-sized by share. The chain recombines TRBV12-3 or TRBV12-4 with TRBJ1-2; no reliable D call. V shed 4 bases and J shed 5 bases, with 8 bases lying between them. The CDR3 totals 12 residues. CDR3 region: CASSYGGYGYTF. Here the CDR3 DNA reads TGTGCCAGCAGTTACGGAGGATATGGCTACACCTTC.

Only a few counts were recorded for this clonotype. The rearrangement links TRBV12-3 or TRBV12-4 to TRBJ1-2; D unresolved. The length of the CDR3 is 14 residues. V was trimmed by 1 base and J by 7 bases, leaving 13 bases between them. The CDR3 reads CASSLGRRPFGYTF. In DNA form, the CDR3 reads TGTGCCAGCAGTTTAGGACGGAGGCCCTTTGGCTACACCTTC.

This clonotype came up many times. This chain connects TRBV12-3 or TRBV12-4 to TRBJ1-2, with D uncertain. The V gene lost 1 base and the J gene lost 5 bases, with 11 bases spanning the gap. The CDR3 is 14 amino acids. CDR3 amino acids: CASSLVGTPYGYTF. CDR3 nucleotide sequence: TGTGCCAGCAGTTTAGTAGGTACTCCGTATGGCTACACCTTC.

In its sample, this clonotype ranks as medium-sized. The V and J genes are TRBV12-3 or TRBV12-4 and TRBJ1-2; possible D gene TRBD1, 5 bases. CDR3 size: 14 residues. V was cut by 5 bases and J by 0 bases, with 10 bases left in between. The CDR3 DNA follows: TGTGCCAGCAGTCCGGGACCAACTAACTATGGCTACACCTTC. It is translated as CASSPGPTNYGYTF.

This clonotype ranks as medium-sized. This rearrangement joins TRBV12-3 or TRBV12-4 to TRBJ1-2; D gene uncertain. This CDR3 is built from 11 residues. The V gene lost 6 bases and the J gene lost 8 bases, with 10 bases spanning the gap. This chain's CDR3 is CASSSDLGYTF. DNA of the CDR3: TGTGCCAGCAGCTCGGACCTGGGCTACACCTTC.